Following are 25 T cell receptor beta chains from one sample sequenced in a study of T cell responses to AZD1222 COVID-19 vaccine. The protocol was immunoSEQ multiplex PCR, while the TCRdb copy is restricted to in-frame clones and leaves out a portion. The sample contains about 67,000 clones, approximately 80% of which appear only once. This specimen consisted of peripheral blood, obtained on day 0 of AZD1222 vaccination. These TCRs come from an adult in good health.

The CDR3 DNA reads as TGTGCCAGCAGCCAATCCTCGACAGCCCATAATGAAAAACTGTTTTTT. This codes for CASSQSSTAHNEKLFF. The V gene is TRBV4-2, the J gene TRBJ1-4, with D possibly being TRBD1 (5 bases). This CDR3 contains 16 residues. Germline V gene lookup returns CDR1 LGHNA and CDR2 YNFKEQ. V lost 2 bases to trimming and J lost 4 bases, with 14 bases between them.

V and J are TRBV24-1 and TRBJ1-1, with D uncertain. There are 21 residues in the CDR3. V was clipped by 7 bases and J by 4 bases, with 36 bases between them. Germline V gives CDR1 KGHDR, CDR2 SFDVKD. The CDR3 loop reads CATSAGRPEGPRRYFRTEAFF. CDR3 DNA sequence: TGTGCCACCAGCGCCGGCAGGCCCGAAGGCCCCCGGAGGTATTTTCGCACTGAAGCTTTCTTT.

The genes are TRBV28 and TRBJ2-7, with TRBD2 matching 9 bases. V gave up 4 bases and J gave up 4 bases; unmatched junction bases: 11. Looked up from germline, CDR1 is MDHEN and CDR2 is SYDVKM. CDR3 length: 16 amino acids. CDR3 amino acids: CASSSVLAGDRYEQYF. In DNA form, the CDR3 reads TGTGCCAGCAGTTCAGTCTTAGCGGGAGATCGGTACGAGCAGTACTTC. Based on the CDR3 plus reference TRBV28 and TRBJ2-7, the full variable domain is DVKVTQSSRYLVKRTGEKVFLECVQDMDHENMFWYRQDPGLGLRLIYFSYDVKMKEKGDIPEGYSVSREKKERFSLILESASTNQTSMYLCASSSVLAGDRYEQYFGPGTRLTVT.

This chain connects TRBV29-1 to TRBJ2-1; D gene unclear. This CDR3 region has 11 residues. The V and J ends lost 8 bases and 8 bases respectively, with 13 bases between them. Germline assignment: CDR1 SQVTM and CDR2 ANQGSEA. CDR3 amino acids: CSPKSRDEQFF. CDR3 nucleotide sequence: TGCAGCCCTAAAAGCCGGGATGAGCAGTTCTTC.

V is TRBV7-2 and J is TRBJ2-7; D possibly matches TRBD1 or TRBD2 (7 bases each). V was trimmed by 2 bases and J by 2 bases, leaving 13 bases between them. CDR1 is SGHTA and CDR2 is FQGNSA in the germline V gene. The length of the CDR3 is 15 residues. The CDR3 is CASSLLAGGAYEQYF. The DNA for the CDR3 is TGTGCCAGCAGCTTATTGGCAGGGGGGGCCTACGAGCAGTACTTC.

The rearrangement links TRBV28 to TRBJ1-5; 11 bases are a match to TRBD1. V trimming: 5 bases; J trimming: 6 bases; junction bases outside the gene matches: 12. This CDR3 has 17 amino acids. Germline assignment: CDR1 MDHEN and CDR2 SYDVKM. The CDR3 sequence: CASSIRTGGGRPQPQHF. The CDR3 DNA reads TGTGCCAGCAGTATAAGGACAGGGGGCGGCAGGCCTCAGCCCCAGCATTTT.

The chain has TRBV2 and TRBJ2-2; no clear D. The germline V gene encodes CDR1 SNHLY and CDR2 FYNNEI. This CDR3 has 14 amino acids. Between the trimmed V and J ends, which lost 4 bases and 5 bases, there was a span of 11 bases. This CDR3 reads CASSVGPLTGELFF. The CDR3 DNA reads TGTGCCAGCAGTGTAGGTCCTCTTACCGGGGAGCTGTTTTTT.

This chain joins TRBV10-3 and TRBJ2-5, with 9 bases lining up with TRBD1. Trimming took 6 bases from V and 4 from J; bases not matched to a gene: 12. Germline V gene data show CDR1 as ENHRY and CDR2 as SYGVKD. The CDR3 length is 16 residues. The CDR3 sequence is CAISQPVLQGAETQYF. The DNA of the CDR3 is TGTGCCATCAGCCAGCCGGTTTTACAGGGGGCAGAGACCCAGTACTTC.

The chain employs TRBV9 and TRBJ1-1; TRBD1 matches at 8 bases. The V and J ends lost 3 bases and 0 bases, in that order; junction bases with no gene match: 4. There are 15 residues in the CDR3. Germline-derived CDR1 and CDR2 are SGDLS and YYNGEE. The CDR3 sequence: CASSATGALNTEAFF. The CDR3 region has the DNA TGTGCCAGCAGCGCGACAGGGGCCTTGAACACTGAAGCTTTCTTT.

V gene TRBV9 combines with J gene TRBJ2-3; the match to TRBD1 covers 7 bases. The CDR3 consists of 21 residues. Germline V gene sequence: CDR1 SGDLS, CDR2 YYNGEE. V lost 0 bases and J lost 0; bases outside the gene matches: 19. In nucleotides, the CDR3 is TGTGCCAGCAGCGTAGAACCAGAATCCGGGACAGTTATACCTAGCACAGATACGCAGTATTTT. Translating gives CASSVEPESGTVIPSTDTQYF.

The rearrangement uses TRBV7-3 and TRBJ1-1; D is uncertain. The CDR3 loop spans 13 amino acids. Germline-derived CDR1 and CDR2 are SGHTA and FQGTGA. V lost 3 bases, J lost 2 bases, and 7 bases lay in between. The CDR3 is CASSFGRNTEAFF. The CDR3 nucleotides are TGTGCCAGCAGCTTCGGGAGAAACACTGAAGCTTTCTTT.

This clone was counted a single time. The CDR3 DNA reads TGTGCCAGCGAGAGGGGGACTGAAGCTTTCTTT. Amino acids: CASERGTEAFF. The chain links TRBV19 to TRBJ1-1; tentatively, D is TRBD1 (6 bases). Germline V lookup: CDR1 LNHDA, CDR2 SQIVND (reference sequence). Trimming removed 9 bases from V and 5 bases from J, with 10 bases in between. The CDR3 runs 11 residues.

V gene TRBV27 combines with J gene TRBJ1-6; D is possibly TRBD1 (6 bases). V lost 11 bases, J lost 4 bases, and 15 bases lay in between. This CDR3 is built from 14 residues. CDR1 is MNHEY, CDR2 SMNVEV, per germline (reference sequence). CDR3 region: CAGNEQGYNSPLHF. DNA for the CDR3: TGTGCCGGCAATGAACAGGGTTATAATTCACCCCTCCACTTT.

The V call is TRBV2, the J call TRBJ2-4; weak D call: TRBD2 (6 bases). The CDR3 consists of 14 residues. The germline V gene has CDR1 SNHLY and CDR2 FYNNEI. Trimming stripped 7 bases from V and 7 bases from J, with 17 bases between. The CDR3 nucleotides read TGTGCCAGCACCTTTGGAGGGAATAGGAACATTCAGTACTTC. Translated: CASTFGGNRNIQYF.

The chain recombines TRBV6-6 with TRBJ1-5; no clear D. Trimming removed 7 bases at V and 4 bases at J, with 17 bases between. Germline loops: CDR1 MNHNY, CDR2 SVGAGI (reference sequence). The CDR3 is 15 amino acids. CDR3 residues: CASTQRGPLNQPQHF. The CDR3 coding sequence is TGTGCCAGCACCCAGAGAGGCCCCCTAAATCAGCCCCAGCATTTT.

The chain has TRBV28 and TRBJ1-2, with D possibly being TRBD1 (6 bases). V lost 7 bases, J lost 8 bases, and 20 bases lay in between. The germline V gene encodes CDR1 MDHEN and CDR2 SYDVKM. The CDR3 runs to 14 residues. The chain's CDR3 is CASTPLGGIHGYTF. Here the CDR3 DNA reads TGTGCCAGCACCCCTCTGGGGGGCATTCACGGCTACACCTTC.

This clone was seen only once. The gene calls are TRBV6-1 and TRBJ2-7; tentative D call: TRBD1 (5 bases). The CDR3 has 17 amino acids. The germline V and J ends were trimmed by 2 bases and 0 bases, with 17 bases remaining between them. Germline CDR1 and CDR2: MNHNS and SASEGT. The CDR3 coding sequence is TGTGCCAGCAGTGAAAGGGGTGACTCCTATTCCTCCTACGAGCAGTACTTC. It translates to CASSERGDSYSSYEQYF.

This rearrangement joins TRBV6-5 to TRBJ2-7; weak D call: TRBD1 (7 bases). Germline assignment: CDR1 MNHEY and CDR2 SVGAGI. CDR3 size: 14 residues. The V end lost 4 bases, the J end lost 6 bases, and 16 bases lay between the germline ends. In DNA, the CDR3 is TGTGCCAGCAGTTTCGGCCGACAGGGAGGCGAGCAGTACTTC. Its translation is CASSFGRQGGEQYF.

V is TRBV7-9 and J is TRBJ1-2; 8 nucleotides line up with TRBD1. Germline CDR1 and CDR2: SEHNR and FQNEAQ (reference sequence). The CDR3 has 13 residues. The trim removed 5 bases at V and 4 bases at J, leaving 3 bases unmatched. The CDR3 sequence: CASSDRGFYGYTF. The CDR3 nucleotides read TGTGCCAGCAGCGACAGGGGATTCTATGGCTACACCTTC. Based on the CDR3 plus reference TRBV7-9 and TRBJ1-2, the full variable domain is DTGVSQNPRHKITKRGQNVTFRCDPISEHNRLYWYRQTLGQGPEFLTYFQNEAQLEKSRLLSDRFSAERPKGSFSTLEIQRTEQGDSAMYLCASSDRGFYGYTFGSGTRLTVV.

This clone was seen a single time. The chain joins TRBV2 to TRBJ1-3; D possibly corresponds to TRBD1 (6 bases). Germline V gene sequence: CDR1 SNHLY, CDR2 FYNNEI. CDR3 length: 15 amino acids. V was pared by 1 base and J by 4 bases, with 11 bases between. CDR3 sequence: CASSEGPGTGNTIYF. CDR3 nucleotide sequence: TGTGCCAGCAGTGAAGGCCCAGGGACAGGAAACACCATATATTTT.

V and J are TRBV28 and TRBJ1-1; D is unclear. The germline gives CDR1 MDHEN, CDR2 SYDVKM. There are 14 residues in the CDR3. V was trimmed by 7 bases and J by 5 bases, leaving 17 bases between them. CDR3 sequence: CASINPQSKTEAFF. As DNA, the CDR3 is TGTGCCAGCATCAATCCGCAGAGTAAGACTGAAGCTTTCTTT.

V is TRBV19 and J is TRBJ1-1; D is undetermined. With 3 bases removed from V and 1 base from J, the gap between germline ends came to 6 bases. The CDR3 covers 13 residues. Germline CDR1 is LNHDA and CDR2 is SQIVND (reference sequence). CDR3 DNA sequence: TGTGCCAGTAGTATGGGCGGGAACACTGAAGCTTTCTTT. Its translation: CASSMGGNTEAFF.

The rearrangement uses TRBV24-1 and TRBJ1-5, with 8 positions matching TRBD1. This CDR3 contains 15 residues. V was pared by 3 bases and J by 4 bases, with 4 bases of the junction left unmatched. The germline gives CDR1 KGHDR, CDR2 SFDVKD. The CDR3 DNA sequence: TGTGCCACCAGTGATCCTAGGACAGGGAATCAGCCCCAGCATTTT. Protein sequence: CATSDPRTGNQPQHF.

This sequence joins TRBV5-4 and TRBJ2-2, with 12 bases fitting TRBD2. Germline-derived CDR1 and CDR2 are SGHNT and YYREEE (reference sequence). The CDR3 spans 16 residues. Trimming took 0 bases from V and 8 from J; bases not matched to a gene: 5. CDR3 DNA: TGTGCCAGCAGCTTGGGACTAGCGGGAGTACCTGGGGAGCTGTTTTTT. Amino acids: CASSLGLAGVPGELFF.

The J gene is TRBJ2-1, the V gene TRBV5-6; 8 bases are a match to TRBD1. CDR3 length: 16 amino acids. Germline V gene lookup returns CDR1 SGHDT and CDR2 YYEEEE. V was clipped by 4 bases and J by 4 bases; unmatched bases: 10. DNA of the CDR3: TGTGCCAGCAGCGGAGGGACAGGCGGGGTTTACAATGAGCAGTTCTTC. As protein: CASSGGTGGVYNEQFF. The variable domain in full, with the rest retrieved from reference TRBV5-6 and TRBJ2-1, is DAGVTQSPTHLIKTRGQQVTLRCSPKSGHDTVSWYQQALGQGPQFIFQYYEEEERQRGNFPDRFSGHQFPNYSSELNVNALLLGDSALYLCASSGGTGGVYNEQFFGPGTRLTVL.